This entry lists 19 T cell receptor beta chains sequenced from one sample in a study of monozygotic twins with inflammatory bowel disease. TCRdb reprocessed the 5' RACE reads and reports one entry per CDR3 protein, with no DNA. Recorded for this sample: about 300,000 distinct CDR3 sequences. Sequenced sample: blood. These receptors originate from a human donor with ulcerative colitis or Crohn's disease, or a healthy co-twin of an affected twin (not recorded which).

The chain has TRBV11-2 and TRBJ2-3; the TCRdb D gene call, TRBD2, has no DNA to confirm it. The CDR3 is 13 residues long. The V gene's germline CDR1 is SGHAT and CDR2 FQNNGV. The chain's CDR3 is CASSLAHPDTQYF.

The chain combines TRBV7-3 with TRBJ2-1; TCRdb calls TRBD1, which cannot be checked without DNA. CDR1 is SGHTA, CDR2 FQGTGA, per germline. The CDR3 loop spans 13 amino acids. The CDR3 spells CASSSRGFNEQFF.

The J gene is TRBJ2-3, the V gene TRBV24-1; TCRdb proposes TRBD2, but this gene call is untestable without DNA. The CDR3 is 15 amino acids. Per the germline V gene, CDR1 is KGHDR and CDR2 is SFDVKD. This CDR3 is CATSDSTSGLNTQYF.

The V and J genes are TRBV20-1 and TRBJ1-3; TCRdb outputs TRBD1, but without DNA this stays unchecked. Germline assignment: CDR1 DFQATT and CDR2 SNEGSKA (reference sequence). The CDR3 is 18 residues long. CDR3 sequence reads: CSARKQGRGLERGNTIYF.

The chain carries TRBV18 and TRBJ1-4. The CDR3 runs 15 residues. Germline CDR1 reads KGHSH; CDR2 reads LQKENI. This CDR3 reads CASSPRREANEKLFF.

The chain uses TRBV14 and TRBJ2-7; TCRdb proposes TRBD1, but this gene call is untestable without DNA. Germline V gene lookup returns CDR1 SGHDN and CDR2 FVKESK. The CDR3 runs 13 residues. Here the CDR3 reads CASSRGGPYEQYF.

The rearrangement joins TRBV24-1 to TRBJ2-3. Germline loops: CDR1 KGHDR, CDR2 SFDVKD. This CDR3 is 11 amino acids long. CDR3 region: CATSDWIGQYF.

The chain couples TRBV20-1 to TRBJ2-7; without DNA, the TCRdb call of TRBD2 cannot be checked. This CDR3 has 15 residues. Germline-derived CDR1 and CDR2 are DFQATT and SNEGSKA (reference sequence). The CDR3 here is CSAARSSPISYEQYF.

The chain carries TRBV6-2 or TRBV6-3 and TRBJ1-5; without DNA, the TCRdb call of TRBD1 cannot be checked. The germline gives CDR1 MNHEY, CDR2 SVGEGT. The CDR3 runs to 15 residues. The CDR3 sequence: CASSLWDSRAWPQHF.

This rearrangement joins TRBV27 to TRBJ2-3; without DNA, the TCRdb call of TRBD1 cannot be checked. The CDR3 has 13 amino acids. Germline loops: CDR1 MNHEY, CDR2 SMNVEV (reference sequence). CDR3 protein: CASSPRTADTQYF.

The CDR3 reads CASSPLSHGTGGTDTQYF. The chain carries TRBV18 and TRBJ2-3; lacking DNA, the TRBD1 call made by TCRdb goes unchecked. The CDR3 is 18 amino acids. Germline V gene data show CDR1 as KGHSH and CDR2 as LQKENI.

V and J are TRBV2 and TRBJ2-1. Per the germline V gene, CDR1 is SNHLY and CDR2 is FYNNEI. This CDR3 has 13 residues. This CDR3 reads CASSERPSNEQFF.

The rearrangement uses TRBV5-1 and TRBJ1-1. The CDR3 spans 11 residues. CDR1 SGHRS and CDR2 YFSETQ come from the germline V gene. The CDR3 protein is CASSANTEAFF.

The V call is TRBV14, the J call TRBJ2-7; lacking DNA, the TRBD1 call made by TCRdb goes unchecked. Per germline, CDR1 SGHDN and CDR2 FVKESK. This CDR3 region has 15 residues. The CDR3 loop reads CASSHTGIVSYEQYF.

The chain employs TRBV27 and TRBJ2-7; TCRdb selects TRBD1, and the lack of DNA leaves this call unchecked. This CDR3 is 14 amino acids long. Germline loops: CDR1 MNHEY, CDR2 SMNVEV (reference sequence). This CDR3 is CASSFWDRAYEQYF.

This sequence joins TRBV7-2 and TRBJ2-7; the TCRdb call, TRBD2, lacks DNA for checking. Germline V gives CDR1 SGHTA, CDR2 FQGNSA. This CDR3 is 13 amino acids long. This CDR3 reads CASSLGTRNEQYF.

V is TRBV28 and J is TRBJ2-2; there is no DNA to check the TCRdb D call of TRBD1. Germline V gene sequence: CDR1 MDHEN, CDR2 SYDVKM. This CDR3 contains 14 residues. CDR3 residues: CASSLQGVVGELFF.

The gene calls are TRBV28 and TRBJ1-1; as DNA is missing, the TRBD1 call by TCRdb cannot be tested. The CDR3 totals 12 residues. CDR1 is MDHEN, CDR2 SYDVKM, per germline. This CDR3 reads CASRQGWTEAFF. The complete variable domain, with remaining parts taken from reference TRBV28 and TRBJ1-1, reads DVKVTQSSRYLVKRTGEKVFLECVQDMDHENMFWYRQDPGLGLRLIYFSYDVKMKEKGDIPEGYSVSREKKERFSLILESASTNQTSMYLCASRQGWTEAFFGQGTRLTVV.

The chain recombines TRBV20-1 with TRBJ2-2. This CDR3 is built from 14 residues. Germline V gene lookup returns CDR1 DFQATT and CDR2 SNEGSKA (reference sequence). The CDR3 is CSARGQLDTGELFF.